A selection of T cell receptor beta chains follows, all from one sample in a study of regulatory T cells in long-lasting Graves disease. TCRdb re-analysed the multiplex PCR reads in MiXCR, keeping a single row per CDR3 protein. Of about 420,000 distinct CDR3 sequences in the sample, about 16% were seen once. The same sample was also studied in work on T cells in Graves' hyperthyroidism and ophthalmopathy.

The material sequenced was peripheral blood mononuclear cells (PBMCs), taken at new diagnosis, from a patient treated with antithyroid drugs. Receptors originate from a woman aged 18-35 years with Graves disease. Each CDR3 is given with its conserved first and last residue. D genes are given only for firm matches. For some rows the clone size is stated as once, few or many, or as a class when expanded; others skip it.

V gene	J gene	clone size	D gene	CDR3 protein	CDR3 DNA
TRBV7-9	TRBJ2-6	few	TRBD1	CASSSTGGPPSGANVLTF	TGTGCCAGCAGCTCTACAGGGGGCCCCCCCTCTGGGGCCAACGTCCTGACTTTC
TRBV6-1	TRBJ2-1	few	.	CASSLQDSSYNEQFF	TGTGCCAGCAGTCTACAGGACAGCTCCTACAATGAGCAGTTCTTC
TRBV11-1	TRBJ1-1	.	.	CASSLLPLGAEAFF	TGTGCCAGCAGCTTACTCCCTTTGGGGGCTGAAGCTTTCTTT
TRBV20-1	TRBJ2-3	many	TRBD2	CSARGRLASAFTDTQYF	TGCAGTGCTAGAGGCCGACTAGCCAGTGCGTTCACAGATACGCAGTATTTT
TRBV5-1	TRBJ1-1	.	.	CASSRGQSTEAFF	TGCGCCAGCAGCCGGGGGCAGAGCACTGAAGCTTTCTTT
TRBV11-2	TRBJ2-1	many	.	CASKPLSGTLYNEQFF	TGTGCCAGCAAACCTCTATCCGGGACTTTATACAATGAGCAGTTCTTC
TRBV29-1	TRBJ2-3	.	.	CSASRGTDTQYF	TGCAGCGCCTCCCGGGGCACAGATACGCAGTATTTT
TRBV2	TRBJ1-1	many	TRBD1	CASSADRASEAFF	TGTGCCAGCAGTGCGGACAGGGCCTCTGAAGCTTTCTTT
TRBV5-1	TRBJ1-1	.	.	CASSRGGRGLGNTEAFF	TGCGCCAGCAGCCGGGGGGGGCGGGGGCTCGGGAACACTGAAGCTTTCTTT
TRBV28	TRBJ1-6	.	.	CASSLEGVDSPLHF	TGTGCCAGCAGTTTGGAGGGTGTGGATTCACCCCTCCACTTT
TRBV7-9	TRBJ2-3	few	.	CASSSLKGTDTQYF	TGTGCCAGCAGCTCCTTGAAAGGAACAGATACGCAGTATTTT